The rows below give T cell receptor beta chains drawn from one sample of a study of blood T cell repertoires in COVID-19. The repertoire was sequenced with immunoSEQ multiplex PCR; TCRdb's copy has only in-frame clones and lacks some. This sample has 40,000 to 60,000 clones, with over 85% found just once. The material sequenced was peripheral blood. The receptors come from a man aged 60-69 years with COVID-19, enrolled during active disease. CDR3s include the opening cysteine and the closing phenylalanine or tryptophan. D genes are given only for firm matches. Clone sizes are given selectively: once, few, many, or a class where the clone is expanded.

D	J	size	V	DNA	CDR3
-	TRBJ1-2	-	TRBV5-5	TGTGCCAGCAGCTTGAGGTCAGGGATTGGAGGCTACACCTTC	CASSLRSGIGGYTF
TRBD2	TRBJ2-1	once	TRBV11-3	TGTGCCAGCAGCTCGGGACTAGCGGGTAACAATGAGCAGTTCTTC	CASSSGLAGNNEQFF
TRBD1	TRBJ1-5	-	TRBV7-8	TGTGCCAGCAGCCGGACAGGGCAAGGTCAGCCCCAGCATTTT	CASSRTGQGQPQHF
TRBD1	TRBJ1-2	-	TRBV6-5	TGTGCCAGCAGAAATGACAGGGGGTCTAACTATGGCTACACCTTC	CASRNDRGSNYGYTF
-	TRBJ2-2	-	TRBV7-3	TGTGCCAGCAGCTCAGGGTCGAACACCGGGGAGCTGTTTTTT	CASSSGSNTGELFF
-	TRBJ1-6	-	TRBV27	TGTGCCAGCAGTTTCCAGAACTCACCCCTCCACTTT	CASSFQNSPLHF
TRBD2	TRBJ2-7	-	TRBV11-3	TGTGCCAGCAGCTTAGAATCCGGGACTACCTACGAGCAGTACTTC	CASSLESGTTYEQYF
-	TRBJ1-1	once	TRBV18	TGTGCCAGCTCACCTCAGGACACTGAAGCTTTCTTT	CASSPQDTEAFF
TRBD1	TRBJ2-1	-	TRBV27	TGTGCCAGCAGTCCCCAAACCGGGACAGGGGGCTGGAATGAGCAGTTCTTC	CASSPQTGTGGWNEQFF
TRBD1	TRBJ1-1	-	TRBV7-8	TGTGCCAGCAGCCGCACCGGACAGGTGGGCACTGAAGCTTTCTTT	CASSRTGQVGTEAFF
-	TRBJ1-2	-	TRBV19	TGTGCCAGTAGTGTCACTGAGGCCAGCTATGGCTACACCTTC	CASSVTEASYGYTF
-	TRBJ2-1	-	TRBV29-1	TGCAGCGTAACGAACCCCGATGGATTCACTAGCCAGAATGAGCAGTTCTTC	CSVTNPDGFTSQNEQFF
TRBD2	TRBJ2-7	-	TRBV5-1	TGCGCCAGCAGCTTAGGCCTAGCGGGAGGAGTTCAGGGCGAGCAGTACTTC	CASSLGLAGGVQGEQYF
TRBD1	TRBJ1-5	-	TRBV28	TGTGCCAGCAGACAAAGGGGGGACAGGGTAAGCAATCAGCCCCAGCATTTT	CASRQRGDRVSNQPQHF
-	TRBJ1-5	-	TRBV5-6	TGTGCCAGCAGCTCCCGGGGGGCCGCTCAGCCCCAGCATTTT	CASSSRGAAQPQHF
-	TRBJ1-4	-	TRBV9	TGTGCCAGCAGCGTAGATGGCAGATATGATGAAAAACTGTTTTTT	CASSVDGRYDEKLFF
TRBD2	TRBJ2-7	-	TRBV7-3	TGTGCCAGCAGCCTCCCCCCTGGACTAGCGGGACCCACTTTCTCCTACGAGCAGTACTTC	CASSLPPGLAGPTFSYEQYF
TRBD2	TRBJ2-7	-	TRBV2	TGTGCCAGCAGTTTGACTAGCGGGCCTACCTACGAGCAGTACTTC	CASSLTSGPTYEQYF
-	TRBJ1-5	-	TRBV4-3	TGCGCCAGCAGCCAAGAATACAATCAGCCCCAGCATTTT	CASSQEYNQPQHF
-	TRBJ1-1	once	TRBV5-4	TGTGCCAGCAGGAGTGGGACACTTGAAGCTTTCTTT	CASRSGTLEAFF
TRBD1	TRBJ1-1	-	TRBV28	TGTGCCAGCAGTCCGGTAGGACAGGGATTCACTGAAGCTTTCTTT	CASSPVGQGFTEAFF
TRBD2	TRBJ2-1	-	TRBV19	TGTGCCACCCTAAGCGGGGGAACCTACAATGAGCAGTTCTTC	CATLSGGTYNEQFF
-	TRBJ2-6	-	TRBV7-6	TGTGCCAGCAGCATACAGGGATGGAGCTCTGGGGCCAACGTCCTGACTTTC	CASSIQGWSSGANVLTF
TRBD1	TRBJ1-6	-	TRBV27	TGTGCCAGCAGTTCCTCCGGGACAGGGTATTCACCCCTCCACTTT	CASSSSGTGYSPLHF
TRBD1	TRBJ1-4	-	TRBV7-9	TGTGCCAGCAGCTCCGGGACAGGGACAGTAACTAATGAAAAACTGTTTTTT	CASSSGTGTVTNEKLFF
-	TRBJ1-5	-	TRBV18	TGTGCCAGCTCACCGGGCAGCCAAGGATTTGAGCCCCAGCATTTT	CASSPGSQGFEPQHF
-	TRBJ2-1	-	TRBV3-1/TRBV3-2	TGTGCCAGCAGCCAAGATAGCTACTCAGCCAGGGTCGATGAGCAGTTCTTC	CASSQDSYSARVDEQFF
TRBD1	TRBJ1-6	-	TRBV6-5	TGTGCCAGCAGTCTCCGGCCTACGGGACAGCCCCTTCACTTT	CASSLRPTGQPLHF
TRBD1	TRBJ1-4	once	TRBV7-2	TGTGCCAGCAGCTTAGCACCGGACAGGGGTGAAAAACTGTTTTTT	CASSLAPDRGEKLFF
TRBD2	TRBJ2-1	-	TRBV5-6	TGTGCCAGCAGTTCAGGGAAGCGGGGGGGCTACAATGAGCAGTTCTTC	CASSSGKRGGYNEQFF
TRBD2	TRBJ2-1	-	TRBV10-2	TGCGCCTTGGGGACTAGCGGGGGGAATGAGCAGTTCTTC	CALGTSGGNEQFF
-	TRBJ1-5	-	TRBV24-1	TGTGCCACCAGTGATTCTTCCCAGCCCCAGCATTTT	CATSDSSQPQHF
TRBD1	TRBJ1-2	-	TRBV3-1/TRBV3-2	TGTGCCGCAGGGACAGCCCTTAACTATGGCTACACCTTC	CAAGTALNYGYTF
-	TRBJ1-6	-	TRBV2	TGTGCCAGCAGTGGGGCAGATAACTATAATTCACCCCTCCACTTT	CASSGADNYNSPLHF
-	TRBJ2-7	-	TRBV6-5	TGTGCCAGCAGTTATGACCGGGCCTACGAGCAGTACTTC	CASSYDRAYEQYF
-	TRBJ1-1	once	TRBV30	TGTGCCTGGAGCCGACAGGAGAACACTGAAGCTTTCTTT	CAWSRQENTEAFF
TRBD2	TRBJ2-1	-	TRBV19	TGTGCCAGTAGTATAGATGGGGGACTAGGTTACAATGAGCAGTTCTTC	CASSIDGGLGYNEQFF
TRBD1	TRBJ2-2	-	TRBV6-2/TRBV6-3	TGTGCCAGCAGTTACTGGAGCTGGGGCGGCAGGGGGCAAACGAACACCGGGGAGCTGTTTTTT	CASSYWSWGGRGQTNTGELFF
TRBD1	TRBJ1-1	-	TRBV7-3	TGTGCCAGCAGCTCACAGGGGACAAACACTGAAGCTTTCTTT	CASSSQGTNTEAFF
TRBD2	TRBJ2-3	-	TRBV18	TGTGCCAGCTCACCCCTTCTTCTAGCGGGGGGGGTCACAGATACGCAGTATTTT	CASSPLLLAGGVTDTQYF
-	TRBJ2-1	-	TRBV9	TGTGCCAGCAGCGTACTGTTTTATGAGCAGTTCTTC	CASSVLFYEQFF
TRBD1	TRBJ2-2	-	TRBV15	TGTGCCACCAGCAGAGCCCGCGGACAGGGAGCGACCGGGGAGCTGTTTTTT	CATSRARGQGATGELFF
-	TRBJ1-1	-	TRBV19	TGTGCCAGTAGTCCTCAGGGGTTGGGGACTGAAGCTTTCTTT	CASSPQGLGTEAFF
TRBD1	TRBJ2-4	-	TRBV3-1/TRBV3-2	TGTGCCAGCAGCCAAGCAGGGGGCAGGAACATTCAGTACTTC	CASSQAGGRNIQYF
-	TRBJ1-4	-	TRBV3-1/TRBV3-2	TGTGCCAGCCGCTCCCCAGGGGATCGTGAAAAACTGTTTTTT	CASRSPGDREKLFF
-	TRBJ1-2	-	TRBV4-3	TGCGCCAGCAGCCAAGATGCGGGGACGCAAGGTGGAAATGGCTACACCTTC	CASSQDAGTQGGNGYTF
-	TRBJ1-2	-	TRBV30	TGTGCCTGGAGTGTAGGTAGTCAGGGCTATGGCTACACCTTC	CAWSVGSQGYGYTF
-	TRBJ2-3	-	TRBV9	TGTGCCAGCAGCGTAGATGCGTCAGATACGCAGTATTTT	CASSVDASDTQYF
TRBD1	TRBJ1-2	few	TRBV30	TGTGCCTGGAGTCGGGACAGGCCTTATGGCTACACCTTC	CAWSRDRPYGYTF
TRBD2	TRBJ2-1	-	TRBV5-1	TGCGCCAGCAGCTTGGGAATAGCGGGAGTTTACAATGAGCAGTTCTTC	CASSLGIAGVYNEQFF
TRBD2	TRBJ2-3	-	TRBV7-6	TGTGCCAGCAGCGTAGCGGGGGGGCCAGGAGATACGCAGTATTTT	CASSVAGGPGDTQYF
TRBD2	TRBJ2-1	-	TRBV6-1	TGTGCCAGCAGTGTACTAGCGGGGGGCCCTGGATACAATGAGCAGTTCTTC	CASSVLAGGPGYNEQFF